This T cell receptor (beta chain) came from a study of shared T cell receptors in the human thymus. Germline loops: CDR1 ENHRY, CDR2 SYGVKD. The CDR3 extends over 15 amino acids. The V segment lost 4 bases and the J segment 1 base; nucleotides outside the gene matches: 2. Some clones are missing from TCRdb's copy, which holds only in-frame ones; the method was immunoSEQ multiplex PCR. The data hold hundreds of thousands of clones, with around 87% observed a single time. Separately, the same data were catalogued under a study of human thymus T cells. That report notes: It was healthy Finnish infants having corrective surgery for congenital heart defects who were the donors. Thymus specimens were resections from corrective heart surgery.

The genes are TRBV10-3 and TRBJ2-1; TRBD1 matches 9 bases. This TCR was recovered from a boy under two years old with a congenital heart defect. Sequencing was carried out using thymocytes. CDR3: CAISGDRASYNEQFF. CDR3 in DNA: TGTGCCATCAGTGGGGACAGGGCTTCCTACAATGAGCAGTTCTTC.